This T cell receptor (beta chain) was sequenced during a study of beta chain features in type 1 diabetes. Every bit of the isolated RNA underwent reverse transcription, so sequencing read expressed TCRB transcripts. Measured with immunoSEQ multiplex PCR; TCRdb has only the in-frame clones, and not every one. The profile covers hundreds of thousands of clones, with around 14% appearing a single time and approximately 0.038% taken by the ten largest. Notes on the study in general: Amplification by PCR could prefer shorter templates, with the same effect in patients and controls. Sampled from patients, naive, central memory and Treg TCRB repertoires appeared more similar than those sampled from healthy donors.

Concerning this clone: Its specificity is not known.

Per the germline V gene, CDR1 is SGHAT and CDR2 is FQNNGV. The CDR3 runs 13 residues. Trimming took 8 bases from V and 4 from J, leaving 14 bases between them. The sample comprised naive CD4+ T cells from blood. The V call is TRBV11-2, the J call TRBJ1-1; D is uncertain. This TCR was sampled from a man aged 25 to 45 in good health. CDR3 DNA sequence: TGTGCCAGCGGGCTACGGGTAAGCACTGAAGCTTTCTTT. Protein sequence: CASGLRVSTEAFF.